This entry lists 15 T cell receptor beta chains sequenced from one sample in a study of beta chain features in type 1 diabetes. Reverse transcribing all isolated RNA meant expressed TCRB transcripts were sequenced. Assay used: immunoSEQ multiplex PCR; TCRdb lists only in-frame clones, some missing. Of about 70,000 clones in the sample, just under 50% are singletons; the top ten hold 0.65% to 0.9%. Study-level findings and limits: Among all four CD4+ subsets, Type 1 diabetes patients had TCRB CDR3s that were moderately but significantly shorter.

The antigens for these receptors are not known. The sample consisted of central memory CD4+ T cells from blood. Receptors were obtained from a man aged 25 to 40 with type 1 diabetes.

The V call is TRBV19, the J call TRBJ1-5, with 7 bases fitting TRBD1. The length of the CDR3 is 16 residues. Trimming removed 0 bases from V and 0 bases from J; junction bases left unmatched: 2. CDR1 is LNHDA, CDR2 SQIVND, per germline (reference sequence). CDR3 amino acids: CASSIEQGDSNQPQHF. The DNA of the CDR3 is TGTGCCAGTAGTATAGAGCAGGGGGATAGCAATCAGCCCCAGCATTTT. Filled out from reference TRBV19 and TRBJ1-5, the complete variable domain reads DGGITQSPKYLFRKEGQNVTLSCEQNLNHDAMYWYRQDPGQGLRLIYYSQIVNDFQKGDIAEGYSVSREKKESFPLTVTSAQKNPTAFYLCASSIEQGDSNQPQHFGDGTRLSIL.

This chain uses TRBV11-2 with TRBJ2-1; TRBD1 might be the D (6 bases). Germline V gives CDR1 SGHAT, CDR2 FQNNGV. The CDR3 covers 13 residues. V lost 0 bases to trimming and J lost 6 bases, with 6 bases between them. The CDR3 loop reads CASSLDRGNEQFF. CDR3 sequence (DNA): TGTGCCAGCAGCTTAGACAGGGGCAATGAGCAGTTCTTC.

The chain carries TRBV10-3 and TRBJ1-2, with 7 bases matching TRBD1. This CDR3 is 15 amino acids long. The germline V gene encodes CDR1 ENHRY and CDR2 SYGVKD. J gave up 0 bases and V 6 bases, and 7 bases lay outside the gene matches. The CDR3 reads CAIRGEGAANYGYTF. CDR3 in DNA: TGTGCCATCAGGGGTGAGGGGGCCGCTAACTATGGCTACACCTTC.

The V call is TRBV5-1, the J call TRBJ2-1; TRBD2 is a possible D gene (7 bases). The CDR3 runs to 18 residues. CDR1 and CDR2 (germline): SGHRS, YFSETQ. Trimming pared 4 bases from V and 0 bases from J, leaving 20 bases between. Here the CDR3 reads CASSGRGGGDLSYNEQFF. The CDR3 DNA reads TGCGCCAGCAGCGGGAGGGGAGGGGGGGATCTCTCCTACAATGAGCAGTTCTTC.

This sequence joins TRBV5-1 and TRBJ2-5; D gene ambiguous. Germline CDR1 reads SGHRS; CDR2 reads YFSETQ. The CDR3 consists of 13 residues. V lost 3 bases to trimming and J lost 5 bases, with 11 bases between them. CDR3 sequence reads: CASSYSAVETQYF. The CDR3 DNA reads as TGCGCCAGCAGCTATAGTGCCGTGGAGACCCAGTACTTC.

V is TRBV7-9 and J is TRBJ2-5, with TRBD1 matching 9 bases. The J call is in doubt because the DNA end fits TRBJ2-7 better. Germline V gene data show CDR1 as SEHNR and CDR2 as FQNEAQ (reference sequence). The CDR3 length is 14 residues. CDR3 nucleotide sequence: TGTGCCAGCAGCTGGGACAGGGAGGGCGACGAGCAGTACTTC. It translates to CASSWDREGDEQYF.

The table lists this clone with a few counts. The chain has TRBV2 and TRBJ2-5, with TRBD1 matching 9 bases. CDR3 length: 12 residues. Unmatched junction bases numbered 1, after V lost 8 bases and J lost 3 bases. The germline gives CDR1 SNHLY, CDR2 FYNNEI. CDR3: CASGTGKETQYF. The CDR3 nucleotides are TGTGCCAGCGGGACAGGGAAAGAGACCCAGTACTTC.

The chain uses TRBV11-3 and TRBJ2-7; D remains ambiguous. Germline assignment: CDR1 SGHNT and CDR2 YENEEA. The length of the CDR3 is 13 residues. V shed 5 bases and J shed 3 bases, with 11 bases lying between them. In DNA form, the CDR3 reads TGTGCCAGCAGCGGAGAGGCTTTCTACGAGCAGTACTTC. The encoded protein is CASSGEAFYEQYF.

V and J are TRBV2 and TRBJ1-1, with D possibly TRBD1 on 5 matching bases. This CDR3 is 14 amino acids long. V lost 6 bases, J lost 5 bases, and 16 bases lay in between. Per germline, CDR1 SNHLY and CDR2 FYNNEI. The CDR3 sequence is CASRGGIYGTEAFF. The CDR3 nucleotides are TGTGCCAGCAGGGGGGGGATTTATGGGACTGAAGCTTTCTTT.

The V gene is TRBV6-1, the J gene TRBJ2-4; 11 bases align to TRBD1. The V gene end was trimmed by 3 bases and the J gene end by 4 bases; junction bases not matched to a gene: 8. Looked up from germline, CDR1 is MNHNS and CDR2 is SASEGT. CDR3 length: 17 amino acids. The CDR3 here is CASSDALDRGRKNIQYF. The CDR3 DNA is TGTGCCAGCAGTGACGCACTGGACAGGGGGCGAAAAAACATTCAGTACTTC.

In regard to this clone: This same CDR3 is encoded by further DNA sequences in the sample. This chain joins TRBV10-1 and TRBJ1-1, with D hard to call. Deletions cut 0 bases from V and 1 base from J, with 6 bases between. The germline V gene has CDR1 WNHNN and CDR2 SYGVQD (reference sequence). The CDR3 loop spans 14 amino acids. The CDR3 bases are TGCGCCAGCAGTGAGTCGGGCCGGAACACTGAAGCTTTCTTT. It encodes CASSESGRNTEAFF.

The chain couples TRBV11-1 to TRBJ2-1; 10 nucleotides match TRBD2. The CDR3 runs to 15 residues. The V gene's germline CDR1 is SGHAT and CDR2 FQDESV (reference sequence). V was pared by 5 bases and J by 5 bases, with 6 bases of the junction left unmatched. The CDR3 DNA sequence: TGTGCCAGCAGCCAAGGCGGGACTAGCGACAATGAGCAGTTCTTC. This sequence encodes CASSQGGTSDNEQFF.

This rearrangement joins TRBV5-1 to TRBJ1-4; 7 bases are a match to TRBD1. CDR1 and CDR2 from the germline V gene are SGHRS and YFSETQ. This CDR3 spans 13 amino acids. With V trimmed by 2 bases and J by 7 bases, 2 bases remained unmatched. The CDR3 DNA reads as TGCGCCAGCAGCTTCCGGGACAGTGAAAAACTGTTTTTT. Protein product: CASSFRDSEKLFF.

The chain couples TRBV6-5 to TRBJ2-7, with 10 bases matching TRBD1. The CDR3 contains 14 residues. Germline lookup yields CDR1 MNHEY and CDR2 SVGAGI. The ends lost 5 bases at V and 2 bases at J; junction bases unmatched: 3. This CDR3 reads CASSPGQGAYEQYF. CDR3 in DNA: TGTGCCAGCAGTCCAGGACAGGGGGCCTACGAGCAGTACTTC.

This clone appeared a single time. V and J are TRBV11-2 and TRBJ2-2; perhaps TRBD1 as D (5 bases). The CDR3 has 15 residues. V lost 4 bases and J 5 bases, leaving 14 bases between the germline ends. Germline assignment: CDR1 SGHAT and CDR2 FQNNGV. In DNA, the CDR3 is TGTGCCAGCAGCTCCCGGCAGGGTATAACCGGGGAGCTGTTTTTT. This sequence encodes CASSSRQGITGELFF.